This TCR beta chain was sequenced during a study of shared clonotypes between healthy human individuals. Per the germline V gene, CDR1 is ENHRY and CDR2 is SYGVKD. The CDR3 contains 15 residues. V was shortened by 7 bases and J by 6 bases, with 22 bases between the two germline ends. Using immunoSEQ multiplex PCR, the repertoire was profiled, and TCRdb retains in-frame clones only, with some absent. In the table there are about a million clones, around four fifths of which are singletons. Material: memory CD4+ T cells sorted from blood. The subset was: CD45RA-negative fraction. V is TRBV10-3 and J is TRBJ2-7, with a possible D match to TRBD1 (6 bases). The sequence was obtained from a man younger than 35 in good health. The CDR3 coding sequence is TGTGCCATCACGAGGGACACTCGTAATATTGGCGAGCAGTACTTC. Translating it yields CAITRDTRNIGEQYF.